The sequence of this T cell receptor (beta chain) was determined in a study of T-cell reconstitution after alpha-beta-depleted transplantation in children. Whole-study findings and limits: At around two months after transplant, the alpha-beta T cells were reportedly derived from several hundred expanded clones that came from non-depleted graft cells. Day-60 TCRbeta diversity that was high in some patients was derived from surviving recipient T cells and thymic progenitors.

Preparation of the TCRbeta library used unique molecular identifiers. One entry per CDR3 protein, called by TCRdb with MiXCR from the PCR reads. The sample consists of 250,000 to 400,000 distinct CDR3 sequences, around 25% of them appearing once. In the case of this clonotype: The antigen remains undetermined.

Trimming took off 3 bases at V and 4 bases at J, with 11 bases between the two ends. This CDR3 has 14 residues. Germline CDR1 is MNHEY and CDR2 is SMNVEV (reference sequence). The source was PBMCs, mostly from graft donor cells, collected 180 days after TCRalphabeta/CD19-depleted stem cell transplant. The receptor was isolated from a male patient aged 10-17 years who had a stem cell transplant for acute lymphoblastic leukemia, so the T cells may come from the graft donor. V usage is TRBV27 and J usage is TRBJ2-3; D gene uncertain. CDR3: CASSFGRWADTQYF. CDR3 nucleotides: TGTGCCAGCAGTTTTGGTAGATGGGCAGATACGCAGTATTTT.